One sample yielded the 25 T cell receptor beta chains listed below, sequenced in a study of beta chain features in type 1 diabetes listed by TCRdb under 2018. Libraries were constructed by the immunoSEQ multiplex PCR assay. The entire isolated RNA was reverse transcribed using the High Capacity cDNA Reverse Transcription Kit, and thus expressed TCRB transcripts were sequenced. TCRdb stores this immuneACCESS table with in-frame sequences only. Part of the clones is absent; in the studies checked, under half of the shortfall reflects unresolved V genes, and no reason is known for the rest. For this sample there are approximately 340,000 clones; over 13% appear just once. The ten largest clones capture about 0.019% of the sample. Sequenced input: naive CD4+ T cells from blood. Read against the paper, the sample's cell subset or site label means: true naive CD4+ T cells. The receptors originated from a woman younger than 30 in good health.

V usage is TRBV6-6 and J usage is TRBJ1-3; D might be TRBD1 (6 bases). Germline CDR1 MNHNY, CDR2 SVGAGI (reference sequence). This CDR3 has 14 amino acids. V was pared by 7 bases and J by 11 bases, with 21 bases between. The CDR3 sequence: CASNSGDTGLAIYF. The CDR3 bases are TGTGCCAGCAACTCCGGGGACACCGGTTTGGCCATATATTTT.

V usage is TRBV9 and J usage is TRBJ2-2; D is possibly TRBD1 (5 bases). In germline, CDR1 is SGDLS, CDR2 YYNGEE. Trimming removed 3 bases at V and 1 base at J, with 13 bases between. The CDR3 totals 16 residues. The CDR3 DNA reads as TGTGCCAGCAGCGGCAGGGTTGAATTGAACACCGGGGAGCTGTTTTTT. Amino acids: CASSGRVELNTGELFF.

This chain links TRBV7-9 with TRBJ2-5; 8 bases agree with TRBD1. J lost 7 bases, V lost 4 bases, and 5 bases had no gene match. CDR1 SEHNR and CDR2 FQNEAQ come from the germline V gene (reference sequence). The CDR3 totals 13 residues. CDR3 DNA sequence: TGTGCCAGCAGCTCCGGGACAGGCAGGACCCAGTACTTC. Amino acid sequence: CASSSGTGRTQYF.

This clone was recorded a few times. The J gene is TRBJ1-4, the V gene TRBV29-1, with 8 bases that match TRBD1. CDR1 and CDR2 from the germline V gene are SQVTM and ANQGSEA. After removal of 6 bases from V and 7 bases from J, the junction contained 7 bases not matched to a gene. CDR3 size: 13 residues. As DNA, the CDR3 is TGCAGCGTCTCGGGACAGGAGACTGAAAAACTGTTTTTT. It codes for CSVSGQETEKLFF.

This chain uses TRBV28 with TRBJ2-7, with 7 bases that match TRBD2. The CDR3 is 14 amino acids. Germline loops: CDR1 MDHEN, CDR2 SYDVKM. Trimming at V came to 5 bases and at J to 1 base, leaving 5 bases not matched to a gene. CDR3: CASSLGGRSYEQYF. For the CDR3, the DNA is TGTGCCAGCAGTCTCGGGGGGAGGTCCTACGAGCAGTACTTC. Variable domain in full (rest from reference TRBV28 and TRBJ2-7): DVKVTQSSRYLVKRTGEKVFLECVQDMDHENMFWYRQDPGLGLRLIYFSYDVKMKEKGDIPEGYSVSREKKERFSLILESASTNQTSMYLCASSLGGRSYEQYFGPGTRLTVT.

The V call is TRBV27, the J call TRBJ2-7; TRBD1 agrees at 7 bases. The CDR3 extends over 14 amino acids. Trimming at V came to 8 bases and at J to 6 bases, leaving 13 bases not matched to a gene. From germline, CDR1 is MNHEY and CDR2 SMNVEV (reference sequence). The CDR3 DNA sequence: TGTGCCAGCCGTCCGACAGGGAACCTTGCCGAGCAGTACTTC. As protein: CASRPTGNLAEQYF.

This clone has only a few counts. V and J are TRBV6-1 and TRBJ2-6; the match to TRBD1 covers 8 bases. The V and J ends lost 10 bases and 11 bases, in that order; junction bases with no gene match: 13. The CDR3 runs 14 residues. CDR1 MNHNS and CDR2 SASEGT come from the germline V gene. This CDR3 is CATRDRTALYVLTF. In DNA, the CDR3 is TGTGCCACCCGGGACAGGACGGCCCTCTACGTCCTGACTTTC.

The rearrangement joins TRBV23-1 to TRBJ2-6, with D possibly being TRBD1 (6 bases). TRBV23-1 is given ORF status, its function remaining uncertain. This CDR3 comprises 17 residues. Trimming stripped 8 bases from V and 0 bases from J, with 17 bases between. CDR3 sequence (DNA): TGCGCCAGCTCCTTAGGGGGTTCAAGCTCTGGGGCCAACGTCCTGACTTTC. Protein product: CASSLGGSSSGANVLTF.

The rearrangement uses TRBV28 and TRBJ2-1; a possible D gene is TRBD2 (6 bases). Germline-derived CDR1 and CDR2 are MDHEN and SYDVKM. Trimming took off 3 bases at V and 9 bases at J, with 6 bases between the two ends. The CDR3 loop spans 11 amino acids. The CDR3 loop is CASSLGGEQFF. DNA for the CDR3: TGTGCCAGCAGTTTGGGGGGTGAGCAGTTCTTC. The full variable domain, with the rest looked up from reference TRBV28 and TRBJ2-1, is DVKVTQSSRYLVKRTGEKVFLECVQDMDHENMFWYRQDPGLGLRLIYFSYDVKMKEKGDIPEGYSVSREKKERFSLILESASTNQTSMYLCASSLGGEQFFGPGTRLTVL.

The V and J genes are TRBV19 and TRBJ2-6; D unclear. CDR1 is LNHDA and CDR2 is SQIVND in the germline V gene (reference sequence). The CDR3 covers 11 residues. V lost 5 bases to trimming and J lost 10 bases, with 6 bases between them. CDR3 nucleotides: TGTGCCAGTAGTCCGTCGAACGTCCTGACTTTC. Translation gives CASSPSNVLTF.

This clone was observed a few times. Here the CDR3 DNA reads TGTGCCAGCAGTTTAAGACAGGGGGCTTACGGCTACACCTTC. Translation gives CASSLRQGAYGYTF. The chain recombines TRBV28 with TRBJ1-2, with TRBD1 identical over 10 bases. The CDR3 consists of 14 residues. Germline V lookup: CDR1 MDHEN, CDR2 SYDVKM. V was pared by 2 bases and J by 8 bases, with 5 bases of the junction left unmatched.

This clone has only a few counts. The J gene is TRBJ2-2, the V gene TRBV21-1; the table gives TRBD2 as D, unverified against the DNA. TRBV21-1 is an annotated pseudogene. The CDR3 is made up of 11 amino acids. The chain's CDR3 is CAVGSTGELFF. The CDR3 DNA sequence: TGTGCTGTCGGGAGCACCGGGGAGCTGTTTTTT.

The chain employs TRBV7-2 and TRBJ1-4, with 7 bases identical to TRBD1. CDR1 and CDR2 (germline): SGHTA, FQGNSA. Trimming at V came to 6 bases and at J to 6 bases, leaving 7 bases not matched to a gene. This CDR3 is built from 14 residues. The CDR3 sequence is CASSFPGQHEKLFF. In DNA form, the CDR3 reads TGTGCCAGCAGTTTCCCGGGACAGCATGAAAAACTGTTTTTT. The full variable domain, rest sourced from reference TRBV7-2 and TRBJ1-4, is GAGVSQSPSNKVTEKGKDVELRCDPISGHTALYWYRQSLGQGLEFLIYFQGNSAPDKSGLPSDRFSAERTGGSVSTLTIQRTQQEDSAVYLCASSFPGQHEKLFFGSGTQLSVL.

This clone was counted between two and nine times. V usage is TRBV7-2 and J usage is TRBJ1-1; maybe TRBD1 (6 bases). Per germline, CDR1 SGHTA and CDR2 FQGNSA. With 2 bases removed from V and 1 base from J, the gap between germline ends came to 14 bases. The CDR3 contains 16 residues. DNA of the CDR3: TGTGCCAGCAGCTTATTCCAGACAGGTGGGAACACTGAAGCTTTCTTT. Translating gives CASSLFQTGGNTEAFF. Combining the CDR3 with reference TRBV7-2 and TRBJ1-1 gives the whole variable domain GAGVSQSPSNKVTEKGKDVELRCDPISGHTALYWYRQSLGQGLEFLIYFQGNSAPDKSGLPSDRFSAERTGGSVSTLTIQRTQQEDSAVYLCASSLFQTGGNTEAFFGQGTRLTVV.

This clone was counted between two and nine times. The rearrangement uses TRBV13 and TRBJ2-1; 9 bases line up with TRBD2. Germline V gene data show CDR1 as PRHDT and CDR2 as FYEKMQ (reference sequence). CDR3 length equals 18 residues. The V segment lost 5 bases and the J segment 0 bases; nucleotides outside the gene matches: 11. The CDR3 region is CASSPGRYSGSSYNEQFF. As DNA, the CDR3 is TGTGCCAGCAGCCCTGGCCGGTATAGCGGGAGCTCCTACAATGAGCAGTTCTTC.

The chain is built from TRBV18 and TRBJ2-1; 8 nucleotides agree with TRBD2. The junction had 9 bases not matched to a gene; V was cut back by 4 bases and J by 4 bases. Germline V gene lookup returns CDR1 KGHSH and CDR2 LQKENI. The CDR3 runs 16 residues. CDR3 region: CASSRESGGLYNEQFF. CDR3 sequence (DNA): TGTGCCAGCTCACGAGAAAGCGGGGGCCTTTACAATGAGCAGTTCTTC.

The rearrangement links TRBV9 to TRBJ2-5, with 8 bases lining up with TRBD1. CDR3 length equals 14 residues. V was clipped by 2 bases and J by 1 base; unmatched bases: 1. From germline, CDR1 is SGDLS and CDR2 YYNGEE. The CDR3 coding sequence is TGTGCCAGCAGCGTTGGGACAGGCCAAGAGACCCAGTACTTC. Its protein is CASSVGTGQETQYF.

This clone was counted between two and nine times. The gene calls are TRBV30 and TRBJ1-2; possible D gene TRBD1, 6 bases. Germline CDR1 is GTSNPN and CDR2 is SVGIG (reference sequence). Trimming shortened V by 5 bases and J by 2 bases, and 21 bases separated the two germline ends. The CDR3 runs to 16 residues. CDR3 sequence (DNA): TGTGCCTGGGGTTTCCGGGGACAAGGGAAGAACTATGGCTACACCTTC. Translating it yields CAWGFRGQGKNYGYTF.

The V and J genes are TRBV30 and TRBJ1-5; 9 positions match TRBD1. J was trimmed by 4 bases and V by 4 bases; bases with no gene match: 5. Looked up from germline, CDR1 is GTSNPN and CDR2 is SVGIG (reference sequence). CDR3 length: 14 amino acids. The CDR3 DNA follows: TGTGCCTGGAACACGGGACAGGGAAATCAGCCCCAGCATTTT. It encodes CAWNTGQGNQPQHF.

The chain combines TRBV15 with TRBJ1-5; D unresolved. The CDR3 is 19 residues long. Trimming cost V 0 bases and J 0 bases, with 18 bases left between them. Looked up from germline, CDR1 is LNHNV and CDR2 is YYDKDF (reference sequence). The CDR3 spells CATSRENRHPFDSNQPQHF. As DNA, the CDR3 is TGTGCCACCAGCAGAGAAAATAGACATCCCTTCGATAGCAATCAGCCCCAGCATTTT.

J is TRBJ2-1 and V is TRBV7-2; D possibly corresponds to TRBD1 (6 bases). The CDR3 runs to 15 residues. Trimming took off 0 bases at V and 4 bases at J, with 10 bases between the two ends. Germline V gene data show CDR1 as SGHTA and CDR2 as FQGNSA. CDR3 sequence: CASSLAQGRYNEQFF. In DNA, the CDR3 is TGTGCCAGCAGCTTAGCCCAGGGGCGATACAATGAGCAGTTCTTC. Using reference TRBV7-2 and TRBJ2-1 for the parts outside the CDR3, the full variable domain is GAGVSQSPSNKVTEKGKDVELRCDPISGHTALYWYRQSLGQGLEFLIYFQGNSAPDKSGLPSDRFSAERTGGSVSTLTIQRTQQEDSAVYLCASSLAQGRYNEQFFGPGTRLTVL.

The rearrangement uses TRBV28 and TRBJ1-4, with D possibly being TRBD1 (5 bases). The CDR3 sequence is 14 residues long. Between the trimmed V and J ends, which lost 5 bases and 4 bases, there was a span of 11 bases. CDR1 is MDHEN and CDR2 is SYDVKM in the germline V gene. CDR3 protein: CASSADSRNEKLFF. The CDR3 DNA is TGTGCCAGCAGTGCTGACAGCCGTAATGAAAAACTGTTTTTT.

The chain joins TRBV19 to TRBJ1-4; 7 bases are a match to TRBD1. The CDR3 has 13 residues. Germline CDR1 and CDR2: LNHDA and SQIVND (reference sequence). J lost 3 bases, V lost 10 bases, and 5 bases had no gene match. CDR3 in DNA: TGTGCCATTAGGGGGCTGGCTAATGAAAAACTGTTTTTT. Translation gives CAIRGLANEKLFF.

This clone came up a few times. V is TRBV28 and J is TRBJ2-5; 11 nucleotides match TRBD2. Germline loops: CDR1 MDHEN, CDR2 SYDVKM. V dropped 5 bases and J dropped 0; count of bases not matched to a gene: 5. CDR3 length: 16 amino acids. CDR3 in DNA: TGTGCCAGCAGTGGGACTAGCGGAGGGTACCAAGAGACCCAGTACTTC. Its translation is CASSGTSGGYQETQYF. The whole variable domain, filled in from reference TRBV28 and TRBJ2-5, reads DVKVTQSSRYLVKRTGEKVFLECVQDMDHENMFWYRQDPGLGLRLIYFSYDVKMKEKGDIPEGYSVSREKKERFSLILESASTNQTSMYLCASSGTSGGYQETQYFGPGTRLLVL.

V is TRBV6-5 and J is TRBJ2-7; TRBD1 matches 7 bases. Germline values: CDR1 MNHEY, CDR2 SVGAGI. This CDR3 has 12 amino acids. The V and J ends lost 6 bases and 5 bases, in that order; junction bases with no gene match: 4. CDR3 region: CASRDRRNEQYF. The CDR3 nucleotides are TGTGCCAGCAGGGACAGGAGGAACGAGCAGTACTTC.